This TCR beta chain derives from a study of OX40 agonist ivuxolimab in advanced cancers. Turning to the overall study: The costimulatory receptor OX40 (CD134) was targeted by ivuxolimab, a fully human IgG2 agonistic monoclonal antibody. Intravenous ivuxolimab was administered to patients every 2 weeks at six dose levels: 0.01, 0.1, 0.3, 1.5, 3 and 10 mg/kg. Among the roughly 50 dose-escalation patients, about 20 had hepatocellular carcinoma, approximately 15 melanoma, 9 renal cell carcinoma and 9 head and neck cancer. The dose-escalation cohort was around 84% male with a mean age of approximately 59 years, ranging from roughly 23 to 79. Patients were allowed to have had prior anti-PD-1, anti-PD-L1 or anti-CTLA-4 therapy, and about 40% of the dose-escalation patients had been treated with checkpoint inhibitors. Partial responses occurred in three dose-escalation patients: two with cutaneous melanoma and one with hepatocellular carcinoma. The purpose of peripheral TCRbeta sequencing was to test whether ivuxolimab changed TCR sequence diversity and led to clonal T-cell expansion. The paper describes the monotherapy dose-escalation part (N of about 54 patients) of the phase I trial of ivuxolimab. Findings and caveats that apply to the study as a whole: On average, CD8+ T cells showed more expanded clones than CD4+ T cells after ivuxolimab. Which antigens the clonally expanded peripheral T cells were specific for was not determined. In the 0.1-3.0 mg/kg groups, partial responders had among the lowest normalized peripheral clonal expansion, particularly in CD8+ T cells. Low levels of normalized T-cell clonal expansion were also seen in some patients who did not respond. At doses from 0.1 to 3.0 mg/kg, clonal expansion was seen in both CD4+ and CD8+ blood T cells between baseline and week 6.

Genomic DNA was extracted from sorted cells for sequencing of the TCRbeta CDR3 region. The immunoSEQ Assay was used for sequencing of TCRbeta CDR3 regions. The immuneACCESS repertoire file appears here via TCRdb, limited to in-frame rearrangements. These files lack a portion of the clones; in checked studies, under half of the deficit traces to unresolved V genes, and the cause of the others is not known. Counted in this sample were tens of thousands of clones; over 70% of them appeared once. The ten largest clones represent more than 1.5% of the sample. A remark on this clone: Its antigen remains unidentified. No quality values exist for individual bases; no much larger clone is one base distant.

The trial excluded patients who had a history of autoimmune disease or were on systemic immunosuppression. Peripheral blood for TCR sequencing was drawn from every dose cohort at baseline, at cycle 4 day 1 and at cycle 7 day 1. Samples were obtained from an open-label, multicenter, first-in-human phase I dose-escalation trial of ivuxolimab. The trial enrolled adults with locally advanced or metastatic head and neck squamous cell, hepatocellular, melanoma or renal cell carcinoma. CD4+ and CD8+ T cells were sorted separately from peripheral blood before TCR sequencing. This clonotype was sampled from an adult with an advanced solid tumor such as melanoma, head and neck, liver or kidney cancer. The sequencing here drew on CD4+ or CD8+ T cells sorted from blood, taken in a trial of the OX40 agonist ivuxolimab.

The encoded CDR3 is CASSPPESWGREETQYF. The bases read TGTGCCAGCTCACCACCGGAATCCTGGGGGCGGGAGGAGACCCAGTACTTC. The rearranged chain carries TRBV18 and TRBJ2-5, and TRBD2 may be the D gene, going by 7 matching bases. CDR1 KGHSH and CDR2 LQKENI are derived from the germline V gene. V loses 0 bases of germline sequence and J loses 5 bases, and the interval between the two ends is 19 bases. The cysteine opens and the phenylalanine closes a CDR3 of 17 amino acids. This entry keeps only the CDR3 DNA: 51 bases, framed from base 1. Here the CDR3 is joined to the reference TRBV18 and TRBJ2-5 genes, and the full variable domain is: NAGVMQNPRHLVRRRGQEARLRCSPMKGHSHVYWYRQLPEEGLKFMVYLQKENIIDESGMPKERFSAEFPKEGPSILRIQQVVRGDSAAYFCASSPPESWGREETQYFGPGTRLLVL.